This entry features one TCR beta chain sequence. In replicate PCRs of unsorted PBMC, 250 to 350 ng DNA, roughly 31,000 T cell genomes, was used. Clones were read by immunoSEQ multiplex PCR, and TCRdb kept only the in-frame ones, dropping some. Altogether about 460,000 clones are present, about 74% being singletons, with the ten largest covering around 13%. This record comes from a study of shared clonotypes between healthy human individuals. Unsorted samples drew genomic DNA from 90 million or so PBMCs. CDR1 is MDHEN and CDR2 is SYDVKM in the germline V gene. CDR3 length equals 14 residues. V shed 3 bases and J shed 2 bases, with 10 bases lying between them.

This chain links TRBV28 with TRBJ1-2; perhaps TRBD1 as D (5 bases). The receptor comes from a woman in her forties in good health. Some clones in this sample may be carry-over from other donors' samples. Sequencing was performed on PBMCs. The CDR3, as DNA: TGTGCCAGCAGTTTCCAGGGAGAGAACTATGGCTACACCTTC. Amino acids: CASSFQGENYGYTF.